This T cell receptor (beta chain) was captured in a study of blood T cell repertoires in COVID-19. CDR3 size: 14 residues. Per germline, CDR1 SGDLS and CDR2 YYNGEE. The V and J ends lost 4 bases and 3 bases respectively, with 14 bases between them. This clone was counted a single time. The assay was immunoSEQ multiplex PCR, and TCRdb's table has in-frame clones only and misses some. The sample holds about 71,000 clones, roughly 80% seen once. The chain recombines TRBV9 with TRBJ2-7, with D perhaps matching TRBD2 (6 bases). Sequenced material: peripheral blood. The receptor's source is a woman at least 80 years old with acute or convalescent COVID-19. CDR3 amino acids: CASSPGTPLYEQYF. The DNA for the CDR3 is TGTGCCAGCAGCCCTGGGACTCCCCTCTACGAGCAGTACTTC.